Listed below are T cell receptor beta chains from one sample, sequenced in a study of cytomegalovirus exposure and HLA in healthy donors. Here immunoSEQ multiplex PCR was the method, and the copy in TCRdb shows in-frame clones only, minus some. The sample consists of tens of thousands of clones, roughly 80% of them appearing once. Input material: PBMCs. All receptors derive from a woman aged 40 to 49 in good health and CMV-seropositive. CDR3s include the opening cysteine and the closing phenylalanine or tryptophan. D genes are given only for firm matches. The size field is filled for only some rows; it gives once, few, many or a size class.

.	TRBJ2-7	TRBD2	TRBV7-3	TGTGCCAGCAGCCAAGTGGGGGGGAACGAGCAGTACTTC	CASSQVGGNEQYF
.	TRBJ2-5	.	TRBV10-3	TGTGCCACCAGTAGGGGAGGAAAAGAGACCCAGTACTTC	CATSRGGKETQYF
once	TRBJ1-2	TRBD1	TRBV6-6	TGTGCCAGTAGTTACCCGGGGACAGGGGCAGGCTACACCTTC	CASSYPGTGAGYTF
.	TRBJ2-5	TRBD2	TRBV5-6	TGTGCCAGCAGCTTGGCTGGACTAGCGGTTGAGACCCAGTACTTC	CASSLAGLAVETQYF
once	TRBJ2-2	.	TRBV29-1	TGCAGCGTTTCCCTCCCAGACACCGGGGAGCTGTTTTTT	CSVSLPDTGELFF
.	TRBJ1-5	TRBD1	TRBV29-1	TGCAGCGTAGCGGACAGGAAGAATCAGCCCCAGCATTTT	CSVADRKNQPQHF
.	TRBJ2-3	TRBD2	TRBV2	TGTGCCAGCAGTGAGGGACTAGCGGGAGAAGATACGCAGTATTTT	CASSEGLAGEDTQYF
.	TRBJ2-7	TRBD1	TRBV7-9	TGTGCCAGCAGGAGAATCGGGACAGCGAGCGAGCAGTACTTC	CASRRIGTASEQYF
.	TRBJ1-6	.	TRBV6-1	TGTGCCAGCAGTGAAGCGCTACGTTCACCCCTCCACTTT	CASSEALRSPLHF
.	TRBJ2-1	.	TRBV27	TGTGCCAGCGCAGGGAAGGGATACTACAATGAGCAGTTCTTC	CASAGKGYYNEQFF
.	TRBJ2-1	TRBD1	TRBV11-2	TGTGCCAGCAGCTCCCTGACAGGGGGCAATGAGCAGTTCTTC	CASSSLTGGNEQFF
.	TRBJ1-2	TRBD1	TRBV28	TGTGCCAGCAGTTTCTCGACAGGGGGAAGCTATGGCTACACCTTC	CASSFSTGGSYGYTF
.	TRBJ2-5	TRBD1	TRBV7-9	TGTGCCAGCAGCTTCGGACAGGGTGGGGAGCAGTACTTC	CASSFGQGGEQYF
few	TRBJ2-2	.	TRBV28	TGTGCCAGCAGTTTCCCTCGGGATGGAGATCTCGGGGAGCTGTTTTTT	CASSFPRDGDLGELFF
.	TRBJ1-2	TRBD1	TRBV29-1	TGCAGCGTTGAAGACACAGGGGCCCGCGGGGGCTACACCTTC	CSVEDTGARGGYTF
.	TRBJ1-2	TRBD1	TRBV5-1	TGCGCCAGCAGACGCGGGACAGGGGGCCCAGCTAACTATGGCTACACCTTC	CASRRGTGGPANYGYTF
.	TRBJ2-7	TRBD1	TRBV19	TGTGCCAGTAGTATAGGACAGGGGGCTTACGAGCAGTACTTC	CASSIGQGAYEQYF
.	TRBJ2-7	TRBD2	TRBV10-2	TGCGCCAGCAGTGGAGTTCAGGGAACTAGCGCTACGGGGTACTTC	CASSGVQGTSATGYF
few	TRBJ1-1	.	TRBV10-3	TGTGCCATCAGTGAGCAAGCGGGGAACACTGAAGCTTTCTTT	CAISEQAGNTEAFF
.	TRBJ1-1	TRBD1	TRBV18	TGTGCCAGCTCACCAACCGGGACAGGGGGCGCGGGCCCCGAAGCTTTCTTT	CASSPTGTGGAGPEAFF
.	TRBJ1-2	.	TRBV5-1	TGCGCCAGCACCATGAACAGGGCTCAGGGCTACACCTTC	CASTMNRAQGYTF
medium-sized	TRBJ2-3	.	TRBV11-3	TGTGCCAGCAGCTTCGGGGACTTTTCTACAGATACGCAGTATTTT	CASSFGDFSTDTQYF
.	TRBJ2-1	TRBD1	TRBV27	TGTGCCAGCACCCAGAGGGGGGACAGGCACAATGAGCAGTTCTTC	CASTQRGDRHNEQFF
.	TRBJ1-1	.	TRBV18	TGTGCCAGCTCACCAGGATCGGACAGGAACACTGAAGCTTTCTTT	CASSPGSDRNTEAFF
.	TRBJ2-7	TRBD2	TRBV11-2	TGTGCCAGCAGCTCTGGGGGGGTTTCCTACGAGCAGTACTTC	CASSSGGVSYEQYF
once	TRBJ2-7	TRBD2	TRBV7-7	TGTGCTAGCAGCACCGGGACTAGCTCCTACGAGCAGTACTTC	CASSTGTSSYEQYF
.	TRBJ2-5	.	TRBV2	TGTGCCAGCAGTGAACTAGCGGAGACCCAGTACTTC	CASSELAETQYF
.	TRBJ2-1	TRBD2	TRBV18	TGTGCCAGCTCACTCGGGGGGAAGCGCGACAATGAGCAGTTCTTC	CASSLGGKRDNEQFF
once	TRBJ2-1	TRBD2	TRBV5-4	TGTGCCAGCAATCTAGCGGGTGTACACAATGAGCAGTTCTTC	CASNLAGVHNEQFF
.	TRBJ1-1	TRBD1	TRBV6-1	TGTGCCAGCAGTCCTCAGGGGGCGAGTAACACTGAAGCTTTCTTT	CASSPQGASNTEAFF
.	TRBJ2-1	.	TRBV27	TGTGCCAGCAGTCTTTCGATCCATGTCAGCGATGAGCAGTTCTTC	CASSLSIHVSDEQFF
.	TRBJ2-2	TRBD1	TRBV2	TGTGCCAGCAGTGGACAGGGAACGAACACCGGGGAGCTGTTTTTT	CASSGQGTNTGELFF
.	TRBJ2-7	.	TRBV5-5	TGTGCCAGCAGCCCCGGGGCGGGGCTCAGCTCCTACGAGCAGTACTTC	CASSPGAGLSSYEQYF
.	TRBJ2-2	TRBD2	TRBV14	TGTGCCAGCAGCCTTAGCGGGAGGTTGAGAACCGGGGAGCTGTTTTTT	CASSLSGRLRTGELFF
.	TRBJ2-5	TRBD2	TRBV29-1	TGCAGCGTGGGCGGGAGTCGGCAAGAGACCCAGTACTTC	CSVGGSRQETQYF
.	TRBJ2-1	TRBD2	TRBV7-3	TGTGCCAGCAGCCCCGGCCCCGCGGGAGCCGATGAGCAGTTCTTC	CASSPGPAGADEQFF
.	TRBJ2-1	.	TRBV7-9	TGTGCCAGCAGCTTAGCGGGCCGTGTCTGGGAGCAGTTCTTC	CASSLAGRVWEQFF
.	TRBJ2-1	TRBD1	TRBV5-6	TGTGCCAGCAGCTTGGACCCGGGGGACAGGGGTGCGTATGAGCAGTTCTTC	CASSLDPGDRGAYEQFF
.	TRBJ2-7	TRBD2	TRBV27	TGTGCCAGCAGTCTAGCGGGAGGTTGGTACGAGCAGTACTTC	CASSLAGGWYEQYF
.	TRBJ2-5	.	TRBV27	TGTGCCAGCAGTTTCGGCAGGGTGGGAGAGACCCAGTACTTC	CASSFGRVGETQYF
.	TRBJ2-1	TRBD2	TRBV5-4	TGTGCCAGCAGCTTGGATGGTAGCGGGAGCTCCTACAATGAGCAGTTCTTC	CASSLDGSGSSYNEQFF
.	TRBJ2-7	.	TRBV7-8	TGTGCCAGCAGCCCGCGGGACTTTTACTACGAGCAGTACTTC	CASSPRDFYYEQYF
.	TRBJ2-7	.	TRBV5-5	TGTGCCAGCAGCCCTTTTTCCGAGCAGTACTTC	CASSPFSEQYF
.	TRBJ1-1	TRBD1	TRBV6-1	TGTGCCAGCACCGAGGACAGGGTGTTTGGGCCTGAAGCTTTCTTT	CASTEDRVFGPEAFF
few	TRBJ1-3	.	TRBV7-2	TGTGCCAGCAGCTCCGCAGCGGGAAACACCATATATTTT	CASSSAAGNTIYF
.	TRBJ2-7	.	TRBV7-3	TGTGCCAGCAGTCCCTCGGGCTCCTACGAGCAGTACTTC	CASSPSGSYEQYF
.	TRBJ2-7	.	TRBV27	TGTGCCAGCAGTTGGCCCATCTACGAGCAGTACTTC	CASSWPIYEQYF
.	TRBJ2-7	TRBD2	TRBV28	TGTGCCAGCAGTTCCCTTAGCGGGGCCGCCTACGAGCAGTACTTC	CASSSLSGAAYEQYF
.	TRBJ1-4	TRBD1	TRBV19	TGTGCCAGTAGTATAGATCCCGGGACAGGGGGCGAAAAACTGTTTTTT	CASSIDPGTGGEKLFF
.	TRBJ2-7	.	TRBV19	TGTGCCAGTTCCGTGGGCCCCGAGCAGTACTTC	CASSVGPEQYF
.	TRBJ2-7	.	TRBV7-7	TGTGCTAGCGGCTTAAGGGGAACCGCGGGGGAGCAGTACTTC	CASGLRGTAGEQYF
few	TRBJ2-2	.	TRBV19	TGTGCCAGTAGTATAGATAGAGGAAGCGCGAACACCGGGGAGCTGTTTTTT	CASSIDRGSANTGELFF
few	TRBJ1-5	.	TRBV4-3	TGCGCCAGCAGCACAGGGCTTAGCAATCAGCCCCAGCATTTT	CASSTGLSNQPQHF
.	TRBJ2-7	.	TRBV9	TGTGCCAGCAGCGTAGAAGGGAGTAACCACGAGCAGTACTTC	CASSVEGSNHEQYF
.	TRBJ1-2	TRBD1	TRBV7-9	TGTGCCAGCAGCGCGTACAGGGGGCTTGGCTACACCTTC	CASSAYRGLGYTF
.	TRBJ2-2	.	TRBV9	TGTGCCAGCAGCGTAGGGACGGGAGTGAGCGGGGAGCTGTTTTTT	CASSVGTGVSGELFF
few	TRBJ1-6	.	TRBV7-2	TGTGCCAGCAGGCTACCTCCCGATAATTCACCCCTCCACTTT	CASRLPPDNSPLHF
few	TRBJ2-1	TRBD2	TRBV7-3	TGTGCCAGCAGCTGGGGACTAGCGGGACCCGATGAGCAGTTCTTC	CASSWGLAGPDEQFF
.	TRBJ2-7	TRBD2	TRBV4-2	TGTGCCAGCAGCCAGAATACACTAGCGCCCTCCTACGAGCAGTACTTC	CASSQNTLAPSYEQYF
.	TRBJ2-2	TRBD2	TRBV14	TGTGCCAGCAGCCCTCTAGGACTAGCGGGGATCGGGGAGCTGTTTTTT	CASSPLGLAGIGELFF